Presented here are 3 T cell receptor beta chains from one specimen sequenced in a study of T cell repertoires in cytomegalovirus infection. TCRdb re-called the reads through MiXCR, storing one row per CDR3 protein. The sample shows 650,000 to 900,000 distinct CDR3 sequences, 32% of them seen only once. The antigens these receptors bind are not known. The source was cultured CD8+ T cells from PBMCs, collected from culture after CMV antigen stimulation. These receptor sequences come from a human donor in good health (CMV status not recorded). Some clones in this sample may be carry-over from other donors' samples.

The CDR3 DNA sequence: TGTGCCAGCAGCTCCAACAGCGGGGGGCGGTCAGATACGCAGTATTTT. It yields the protein CASSSNSGGRSDTQYF. The V and J genes are TRBV5-4 and TRBJ2-3, with 9 bases that match TRBD2. The CDR3 has 16 residues. The germline CDR1 and CDR2 sequences are SGHNT and YYREEE (reference sequence). The junction had 9 bases not matched to a gene; V was cut back by 3 bases and J by 4 bases. Looking up the rest from reference TRBV5-4 and TRBJ2-3 gives the full variable domain: ETGVTQSPTHLIKTRGQQVTLRCSSQSGHNTVSWYQQALGQGPQFIFQYYREEENGRGNFPPRFSGLQFPNYSSELNVNALELDDSALYLCASSSNSGGRSDTQYFGPGTRLTVL.

This clonotype came up a few times. The V gene is TRBV7-9, the J gene TRBJ1-1; 7 bases map to TRBD1. Germline CDR1 reads SEHNR; CDR2 reads FQNEAQ (reference sequence). V shed 2 bases, J shed 3 bases, and the junction held 18 bases outside the gene matches. The CDR3 sequence is 19 residues long. CDR3 sequence reads: CASSLRSGRQGGPYTEAFF. CDR3 bases: TGTGCCAGCAGCTTAAGGAGCGGGAGGCAGGGGGGACCTTACACTGAAGCTTTCTTT. Based on the CDR3 plus reference TRBV7-9 and TRBJ1-1, the full variable domain is DTGVSQNPRHKITKRGQNVTFRCDPISEHNRLYWYRQTLGQGPEFLTYFQNEAQLEKSRLLSDRFSAERPKGSFSTLEIQRTEQGDSAMYLCASSLRSGRQGGPYTEAFFGQGTRLTVV.

This clonotype was detected ten times or more. The chain uses TRBV7-2 and TRBJ1-1, with 7 bases that match TRBD1. Germline V gene lookup returns CDR1 SGHTA and CDR2 FQGNSA. The CDR3 consists of 13 residues. Trimming removed 6 bases from V and 6 bases from J; junction bases left unmatched: 7. CDR3 protein: CASSQGGEPEAFF. The DNA of the CDR3 is TGTGCCAGCAGTCAGGGGGGGGAGCCTGAAGCTTTCTTT.